The 5 T cell receptor beta chains listed next were all sequenced from one sample in a study of blood T cell repertoires in COVID-19. The protocol was immunoSEQ multiplex PCR, while the TCRdb copy is restricted to in-frame clones and leaves out a portion. The table lists over 350,000 clones, approximately 90% of them singletons. Sequenced material: peripheral blood. The receptors originated from a woman under 40 with acute or convalescent COVID-19.

This chain links TRBV5-8 with TRBJ2-7; D is unclear. CDR3 length equals 13 residues. CDR1 and CDR2 (germline): SGHTS, YDEGEE. The ends were cut back, 4 bases at V and 0 bases at J, with 8 bases in the middle. The DNA of the CDR3 is TGTGCCAGCAGCCACGTGAGCTCCTACGAGCAGTACTTC. Translation gives CASSHVSSYEQYF.

CDR3 protein: CASGWAGGSQPQHF. The CDR3 region has the DNA TGTGCTAGTGGTTGGGCAGGGGGATCTCAGCCCCAGCATTTT. J is TRBJ1-5 and V is TRBV12-5, with 7 nucleotides matching TRBD1. The CDR3 totals 14 residues. V was clipped by 4 bases and J by 6 bases; unmatched bases: 6. The germline V gene encodes CDR1 LGHNT and CDR2 FRNRAP.

In nucleotides, the CDR3 is TGTGCCAGCACTGAGGACAGGGGTTTTTTCACTGAAGCTTTCTTT. Translated: CASTEDRGFFTEAFF. The rearrangement uses TRBV11-2 and TRBJ1-1; 9 bases are a match to TRBD1. This CDR3 spans 15 amino acids. Germline-derived CDR1 and CDR2 are SGHAT and FQNNGV. J was trimmed by 4 bases and V by 7 bases; bases with no gene match: 10. Complete variable domain (other parts from reference TRBV11-2 and TRBJ1-1): EAGVAQSPRYKIIEKRQSVAFWCNPISGHATLYWYQQILGQGPKLLIQFQNNGVVDDSQLPKDRFSAERLKGVDSTLKIQPAKLEDSAVYLCASTEDRGFFTEAFFGQGTRLTVV.

The chain is built from TRBV3-1 (or the pseudogene TRBV3-2) and TRBJ1-1, with unresolved D. The germline V gene has CDR1 LGHDT and CDR2 YNNKEL (reference sequence). The CDR3 is 18 residues long. Trimming took off 0 bases at V and 0 bases at J, with 17 bases between the two ends. The CDR3 spells CASSQELLAGILNTEAFF. CDR3 coding DNA: TGTGCCAGCAGCCAAGAGCTACTCGCAGGTATTTTGAACACTGAAGCTTTCTTT.

J is TRBJ1-5 and V is TRBV28; 7 bases align to TRBD1. This CDR3 is built from 15 residues. The V segment lost 8 bases and the J segment 5 bases; nucleotides outside the gene matches: 12. Germline V CDR1 and CDR2: MDHEN, SYDVKM. CDR3 sequence: CASLRGGAGYQPQHF. Here the CDR3 DNA reads TGTGCCAGCTTACGAGGGGGCGCCGGTTATCAGCCCCAGCATTTT.